This T cell receptor (beta chain) was captured by sequencing in a study of blood T cell repertoires in COVID-19. Study summary: Samples of COVID-19 (acute and convalescent) were obtained from the United States, Italy and Spain. Sources were T cells, B-cell-depleted T cells, or PBMCs; the material itself was cDNA or gDNA.

Original handling: Quantification of nucleated cells was approximated via reference gene primer amplification. Data came from immunoSEQ multiplex PCR; TCRdb stores just in-frame clones and leaves some out. That table is the source of V, J and clone size, and D and trimming were worked out from the DNA. There are about 96,000 clones in the sample; around 84% occur only once, and approximately 15% lies in the top ten. The sample taken for sequencing was peripheral blood. This receptor was taken from a woman in her sixties with acute or convalescent COVID-19.

The CDR3 region has the DNA TGTGCCAGCAGCTTAACGGCTAGCGGGGAATATGAGCAGTTCTTC. Protein product: CASSLTASGEYEQFF. The chain combines TRBV7-2 with TRBJ2-1; 9 bases match TRBD2. Germline trimming cut 2 bases from V and 8 bases from J; bases unmatched to any gene: 7. Germline values: CDR1 SGHTA, CDR2 FQGNSA. The CDR3 has 15 amino acids.